This T cell receptor beta chain was sequenced for a study of blood T cell repertoires in COVID-19. V gave up 0 bases and J gave up 7 bases; unmatched junction bases: 8. The CDR3 runs to 16 residues. CDR1 and CDR2 (germline): SGDLS, YYNGEE. Measured with immunoSEQ multiplex PCR; TCRdb has only the in-frame clones, and not every one. The sample carries about 230,000 clones, roughly four fifths recorded once. Seattle patients were enrolled while actively infected and followed longitudinally. The TCR sequence derives from a woman of 80 years or more with COVID-19, enrolled during active disease. V and J are TRBV9 and TRBJ2-1; TRBD2 matches 9 bases. The sample consisted of peripheral blood. CDR3 protein: CASSVGTGTSSNEQFF. The CDR3 nucleotides read TGTGCCAGCAGCGTAGGGACCGGGACTAGCAGTAATGAGCAGTTCTTC.